This T cell receptor (beta chain) came from a study of shared clonotypes between healthy human individuals. Study background: Three CD4 naive, three CD4 memory, two CD8 naive and one CD8 memory plate were used per donor. Study findings and constraints: Sharing across four donors was highest in naive CD4 (about 5%) and lowest in memory CD8 (0.4%). Clonotype sharing among donors was thought likely to change with sequencing depth.

Generated by immunoSEQ multiplex PCR, the TCRdb table keeps only in-frame clones and is missing some. Among approximately 2,200,000 clones, approximately 94% were seen once, and the ten largest hold under 2%. There are 17 residues in the CDR3. Germline lookup yields CDR1 SGDLS and CDR2 YYNGEE. With 0 bases removed from V and 0 bases from J, the gap between germline ends came to 13 bases. Cells designated naive CD8 were CD45RO-negative and were positively selected for CCR7, with terminally differentiated effector memory CD45RA+ cells excluded. Notes on this clone: What it binds is unknown.

The sequenced sample was naive CD8+ T cells from PBMCs. The genes are TRBV9 and TRBJ1-3; weak D call: TRBD1 (5 bases). This TCR was sampled from a man younger than 35 in good health. Some clones in this sample may be carry-over from other donors' samples. The CDR3 sequence is CASSVGIGVTSGNTIYF. CDR3 sequence (DNA): TGTGCCAGCAGCGTAGGGATAGGGGTTACCTCTGGAAACACCATATATTTT. The full variable domain, in which reference TRBV9 and TRBJ1-3 provide the parts outside the CDR3, is DSGVTQTPKHLITATGQRVTLRCSPRSGDLSVYWYQQSLDQGLQFLIQYYNGEERAKGNILERFSAQQFPDLHSELNLSSLELGDSALYFCASSVGIGVTSGNTIYFGEGSWLTVV.